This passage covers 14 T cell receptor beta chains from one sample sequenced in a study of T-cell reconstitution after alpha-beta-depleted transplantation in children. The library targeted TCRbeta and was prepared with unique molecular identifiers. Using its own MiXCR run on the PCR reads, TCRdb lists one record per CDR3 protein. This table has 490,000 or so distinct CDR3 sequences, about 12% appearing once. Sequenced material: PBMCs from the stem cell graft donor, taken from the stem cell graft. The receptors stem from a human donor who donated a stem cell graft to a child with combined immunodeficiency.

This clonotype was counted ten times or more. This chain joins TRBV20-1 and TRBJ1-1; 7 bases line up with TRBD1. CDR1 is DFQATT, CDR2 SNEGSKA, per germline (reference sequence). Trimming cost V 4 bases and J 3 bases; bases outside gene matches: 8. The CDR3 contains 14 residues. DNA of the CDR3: TGCAGTGCTATACGGACAGGTTTCGACACTGAAGCTTTCTTT. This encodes CSAIRTGFDTEAFF.

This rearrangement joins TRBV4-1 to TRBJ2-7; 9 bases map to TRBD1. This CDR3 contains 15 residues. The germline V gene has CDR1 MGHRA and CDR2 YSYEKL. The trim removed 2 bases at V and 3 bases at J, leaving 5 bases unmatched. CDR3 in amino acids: CASSQLRGQGYEQYF. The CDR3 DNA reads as TGCGCCAGCAGCCAACTTAGGGGACAGGGCTACGAGCAGTACTTC.

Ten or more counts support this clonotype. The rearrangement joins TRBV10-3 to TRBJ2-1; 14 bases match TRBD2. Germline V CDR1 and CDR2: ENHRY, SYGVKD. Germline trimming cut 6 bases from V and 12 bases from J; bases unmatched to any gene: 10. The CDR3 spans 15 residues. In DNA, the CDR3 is TGTGCCATCAGGATGGGACTAGCGGGAGACGGTCCGCAGTTCTTC. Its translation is CAIRMGLAGDGPQFF.

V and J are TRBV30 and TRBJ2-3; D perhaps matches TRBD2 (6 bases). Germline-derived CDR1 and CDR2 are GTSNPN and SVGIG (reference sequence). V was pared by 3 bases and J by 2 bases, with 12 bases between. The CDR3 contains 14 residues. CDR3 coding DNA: TGTGCCTGGAGGGGTCGGGACTTCACAGATACGCAGTATTTT. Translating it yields CAWRGRDFTDTQYF.

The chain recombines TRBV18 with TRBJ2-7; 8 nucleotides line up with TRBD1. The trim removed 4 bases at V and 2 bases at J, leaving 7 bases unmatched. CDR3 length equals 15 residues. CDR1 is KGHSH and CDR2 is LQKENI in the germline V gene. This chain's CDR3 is CASSLRDRNAYEQYF. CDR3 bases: TGTGCCAGCTCACTCCGGGACAGGAACGCCTACGAGCAGTACTTC.

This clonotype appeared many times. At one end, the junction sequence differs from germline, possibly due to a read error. The CDR3 DNA reads TGTGCCAGCAGTCCCGACAATTCGCGAACCGACTTC. Its translation: CASSPDNSRTDF. The V gene is TRBV12-3 or TRBV12-4, the J gene TRBJ2-5; the D is unclear. The CDR3 runs to 12 residues.

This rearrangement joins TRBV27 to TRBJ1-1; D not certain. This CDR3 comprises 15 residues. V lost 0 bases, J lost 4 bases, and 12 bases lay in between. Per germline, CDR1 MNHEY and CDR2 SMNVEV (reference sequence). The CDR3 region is CASSLSAGPGTEAFF. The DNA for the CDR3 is TGTGCCAGCAGTTTATCTGCTGGGCCGGGCACTGAAGCTTTCTTT.

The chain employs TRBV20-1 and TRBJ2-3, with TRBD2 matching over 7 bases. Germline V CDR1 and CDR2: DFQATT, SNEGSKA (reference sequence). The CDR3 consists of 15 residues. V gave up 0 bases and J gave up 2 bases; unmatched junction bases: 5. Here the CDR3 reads CSARDPSGYTDTQYF. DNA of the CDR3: TGCAGTGCTAGAGACCCTAGCGGATACACAGATACGCAGTATTTT.

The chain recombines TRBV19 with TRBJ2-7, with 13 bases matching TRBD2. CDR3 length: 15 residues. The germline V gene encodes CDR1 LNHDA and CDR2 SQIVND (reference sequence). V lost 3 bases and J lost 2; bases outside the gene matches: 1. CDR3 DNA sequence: TGTGCCAGTAGTATGGGACTAGCGGGGACCTACGAGCAGTACTTC. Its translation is CASSMGLAGTYEQYF.

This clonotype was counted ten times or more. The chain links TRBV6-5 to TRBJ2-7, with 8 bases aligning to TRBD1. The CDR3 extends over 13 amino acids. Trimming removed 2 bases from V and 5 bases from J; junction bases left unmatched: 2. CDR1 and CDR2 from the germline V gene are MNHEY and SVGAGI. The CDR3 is CASSYRTGNEQYF. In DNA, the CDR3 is TGTGCCAGCAGTTACAGGACAGGGAACGAGCAGTACTTC.

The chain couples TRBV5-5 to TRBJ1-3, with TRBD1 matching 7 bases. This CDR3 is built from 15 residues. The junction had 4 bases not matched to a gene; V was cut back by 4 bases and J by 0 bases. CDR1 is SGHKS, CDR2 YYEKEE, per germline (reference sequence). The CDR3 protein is CASSHSGGSGNTIYF. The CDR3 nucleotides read TGTGCCAGCAGCCACTCAGGGGGCTCTGGAAACACCATATATTTT.

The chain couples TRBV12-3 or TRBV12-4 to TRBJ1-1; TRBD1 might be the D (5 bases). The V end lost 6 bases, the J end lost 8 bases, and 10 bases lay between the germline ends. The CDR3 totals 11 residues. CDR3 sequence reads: CASSIRTEAFF. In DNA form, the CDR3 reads TGTGCCAGCAGCATCCGGACAGAAGCTTTCTTT.

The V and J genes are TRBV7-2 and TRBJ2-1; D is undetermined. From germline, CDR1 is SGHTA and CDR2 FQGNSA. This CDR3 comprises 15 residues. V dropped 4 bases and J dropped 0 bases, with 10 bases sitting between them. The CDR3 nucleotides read TGTGCCAGCAGCTCGGACCGGCTCTCCTACAATGAGCAGTTCTTC. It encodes CASSSDRLSYNEQFF.

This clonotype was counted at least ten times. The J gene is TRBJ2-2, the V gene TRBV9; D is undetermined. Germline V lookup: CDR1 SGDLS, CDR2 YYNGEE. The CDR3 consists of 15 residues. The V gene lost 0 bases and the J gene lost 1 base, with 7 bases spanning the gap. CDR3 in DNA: TGTGCCAGCAGCGTAGGTTGGCGGAACACCGGGGAGCTGTTTTTT. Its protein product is CASSVGWRNTGELFF.